This T cell receptor beta chain was found in a study of T cell changes during pregnancy in multiple sclerosis. The germline CDR1 and CDR2 sequences are SEHNR and FQNEAQ (reference sequence). The V segment lost 4 bases and the J segment 2 bases; nucleotides outside the gene matches: 4. CDR3 size: 14 residues. Assay used: immunoSEQ multiplex PCR; TCRdb lists only in-frame clones, some missing. The sample shows about 44,000 clones, 96% of them seen only once. This receptor was identified in a female donor with multiple sclerosis, enrolled in a pregnancy study. The sequenced sample was peripheral blood, obtained in the second trimester of pregnancy. V usage is TRBV7-9 and J usage is TRBJ2-7; the match to TRBD1 covers 8 bases. DNA for the CDR3: TGTGCCAGCAGCTCCGGACAGGGAACCTACGAGCAGTACTTC. Its translation is CASSSGQGTYEQYF. Full variable domain (outside the CDR3, taken from reference TRBV7-9 and TRBJ2-7): DTGVSQNPRHKITKRGQNVTFRCDPISEHNRLYWYRQTLGQGPEFLTYFQNEAQLEKSRLLSDRFSAERPKGSFSTLEIQRTEQGDSAMYLCASSSGQGTYEQYFGPGTRLTVT.